The entry below describes one TCR beta chain. The TCR beta CDR3 regions underwent amplification using RNA transcripts as the source. First-round RT-PCR with HTBI primers amplified the TCR CDR3 region. One entry per CDR3 protein, called by TCRdb with MiXCR from the multiplex PCR reads. The table has 340,000 or so distinct CDR3 sequences, over 15% seen once. This sample was included in a study of T cells in Graves' hyperthyroidism and ophthalmopathy. CDR3 length: 18 amino acids. Trimming took 1 base from V and 9 from J; bases not matched to a gene: 12. The germline V gene has CDR1 SEHNR and CDR2 FQNEAQ (reference sequence). Newly diagnosed hyperthyroidism, duration under 2 months, in patients aged 18 to 65.

The source is a young man with Graves' hyperthyroidism. The chain has TRBV7-9 and TRBJ2-1; 13 bases map to TRBD2. The material sequenced was blood. CDR3 amino acids: CASSLVSWTSGSYPEQFF. The CDR3 nucleotides read TGTGCCAGCAGCTTAGTTTCTTGGACTAGCGGGAGTTATCCTGAGCAGTTCTTC.